The rows below give T cell receptor beta chains drawn from one sample of a study of cytomegalovirus exposure and HLA in healthy donors. Here immunoSEQ multiplex PCR was the method, and the copy in TCRdb shows in-frame clones only, minus some. Of approximately 99,000 clones listed, about four fifths are singletons. The sample consisted of PBMCs. The receptors stem from a male donor in good health and CMV-seropositive. Both conserved end residues are part of each CDR3. D genes are given only for firm matches. The size of a clone is reported for some rows only, either as once, few or many, or as a class for expanded clones.

TRBD1	TRBV7-2	TRBJ2-5	.	TGTGCCAGCAGCTTAGCGGTAGCAGGGGGCGCGGAGACCCAGTACTTC	CASSLAVAGGAETQYF
.	TRBV7-2	TRBJ2-2	few	TGTGCCAGCAGCTTAATAACTAGCCCCGGGGAGCTGTTTTTT	CASSLITSPGELFF
.	TRBV7-2	TRBJ1-1	.	TGTGCCAGCAGCTTATTGGGGGGAGGGAACACTGAAGCTTTCTTT	CASSLLGGGNTEAFF
TRBD1	TRBV5-4	TRBJ2-7	.	TGTGCCAGCAGCTCCGGAGGAGGGACAGGGAGTTTCTACGAGCAGTACTTC	CASSSGGGTGSFYEQYF
TRBD1	TRBV30	TRBJ1-1	few	TGTGCCTGGAGTGTTCTAGGGACAGGCAGAACTGAAGCTTTCTTT	CAWSVLGTGRTEAFF
.	TRBV6-1	TRBJ1-1	.	TGTGCCAGCAGTGACCCGGGAAACACTGAAGCTTTCTTT	CASSDPGNTEAFF
TRBD1	TRBV5-1	TRBJ1-4	once	TGCGCCAGCAGCTTCAGACAGGGGGCAACTAATGAAAAACTGTTTTTT	CASSFRQGATNEKLFF
.	TRBV29-1	TRBJ1-5	.	TGCAGCGCGGCCCGCTCCGCGGGGGTCAATCAGCCCCAGCATTTT	CSAARSAGVNQPQHF
TRBD1	TRBV6-5	TRBJ2-7	.	TGTGCCAGCAGTCCCGGACAGGCGGAGCAGTACTTC	CASSPGQAEQYF
.	TRBV7-2	TRBJ2-6	.	TGTGCCAGCAGCTCCGGACAGTTTCCTCGCTCTGGGGCCAACGTCCTGACTTTC	CASSSGQFPRSGANVLTF
TRBD1	TRBV30	TRBJ1-5	few	TGTGCCTGGACCCCAGGGGGACTCAATCAGCCCCAGCATTTT	CAWTPGGLNQPQHF
TRBD1	TRBV9	TRBJ1-1	.	TGTGCCAGCAGCGTCGAGACAGGGAGAAACACTGAAGCTTTCTTT	CASSVETGRNTEAFF
.	TRBV4-2	TRBJ1-1	.	TGTGCCAGCAGCCAATCTGTGAACACTGAAGCTTTCTTT	CASSQSVNTEAFF
TRBD2	TRBV7-9	TRBJ2-1	.	TGTGCCAGCAGCTTAGGCGGGGGGGGAGCTTTCAATGAGCAGTTCTTC	CASSLGGGGAFNEQFF
TRBD1	TRBV7-8	TRBJ2-4	.	TGTGCCAGCAGCTTAGTCCCGGGACAGGGGCCAAACATTCAGTACTTC	CASSLVPGQGPNIQYF
TRBD1	TRBV11-2	TRBJ2-5	.	TGTGCCAGCAGCTCCTACAGGGGGCCTTCTTGGGAGACCCAGTACTTC	CASSSYRGPSWETQYF
.	TRBV19	TRBJ1-1	.	TGTGCCAGTAGTGTCTACTCCGGGAAACATGGCAACACTGAAGCTTTCTTT	CASSVYSGKHGNTEAFF
TRBD1	TRBV5-1	TRBJ2-7	.	TGCGCCAGCAGCATACCGACAGGGGGCGGCTACGAGCAGTACTTC	CASSIPTGGGYEQYF
.	TRBV30	TRBJ1-5	few	TGTGCCTGGAGTGTAGGGGGGGGCAATCAGCCCCAGCATTTT	CAWSVGGGNQPQHF
TRBD1	TRBV7-2	TRBJ1-2	.	TGTGCCAGCAGCTTATCGGGCTCGACAGGGGGCCTCTATGGCTACACCTTC	CASSLSGSTGGLYGYTF
.	TRBV18	TRBJ1-2	.	TGTGCCAGCTCACCCAATATAGGGGGAGACTATGGCTACACCTTC	CASSPNIGGDYGYTF
TRBD1	TRBV7-9	TRBJ1-1	.	TGTGCCAGCAGCTTAACAGGGGTTAACACTGAAGCTTTCTTT	CASSLTGVNTEAFF
.	TRBV30	TRBJ2-3	once	TGTGCCTGGAGTAGCTCAGGGTGGGCAGATACGCAGTATTTT	CAWSSSGWADTQYF
TRBD1	TRBV6-1	TRBJ1-5	few	TGTGCCAGCAGTGAAGTAGGGGGCGCGAGTCAGCCCCAGCATTTT	CASSEVGGASQPQHF
.	TRBV6-5	TRBJ1-5	few	TGTGCCAGCAGTTACTCGGGGGCGCAGCCCCAGCATTTT	CASSYSGAQPQHF
TRBD1	TRBV30	TRBJ1-3	.	TGTGCCTGGAGCCCTGGGACAGGGCGTGGAAACACCATATATTTT	CAWSPGTGRGNTIYF
.	TRBV4-1	TRBJ1-1	few	TGCGCCAGCAGCCACCGTAGGGGTTCCGATGGCACTGAAGCTTTCTTT	CASSHRRGSDGTEAFF
.	TRBV15	TRBJ1-5	.	TGTGCCACCAGCAGGGACGGGGTCAATCAGCCCCAGCATTTT	CATSRDGVNQPQHF
.	TRBV5-6	TRBJ2-1	few	TGTGCCAGCAGCTTGGTCATTGGCACTGAGCAGTTCTTC	CASSLVIGTEQFF
.	TRBV11-1	TRBJ1-2	.	TGTGCCAGCAGCTCTCCAGGGATTCCCTATGGCTACACCTTC	CASSSPGIPYGYTF
TRBD1	TRBV7-6	TRBJ1-5	.	TGTGCCAGCAGCTCCCAGGGGGGCGCGGGTCAGCCCCAGCATTTT	CASSSQGGAGQPQHF
.	TRBV5-1	TRBJ2-1	.	TGCGCCAGCAGTCCCGAGCTCGCCTCCAATGAGCAGTTCTTC	CASSPELASNEQFF
TRBD1	TRBV4-1	TRBJ1-5	.	TGCGCCAGCAGCTTATTATTTTACTCCGGGACAGAGAGCAATCAGCCCCAGCATTTT	CASSLLFYSGTESNQPQHF
TRBD1	TRBV6-1	TRBJ1-2	.	TGTGCCAGCTATCTAAGGACAGGAGCTAACTATGGCTACACCTTC	CASYLRTGANYGYTF
.	TRBV5-4	TRBJ1-3	.	TGTGCCAGCAGCCTAGCCGACAGGACAGGAAACACCATATATTTT	CASSLADRTGNTIYF
TRBD1	TRBV6-1	TRBJ1-1	.	TGTGCCAGCAGATCCTCACAGGGGTCGACCACTGAAGCTTTCTTT	CASRSSQGSTTEAFF
.	TRBV30	TRBJ1-4	.	TGTGCCTGGAGTTCCGGGTTCGGCGAAAAACTGTTTTTT	CAWSSGFGEKLFF
.	TRBV6-5	TRBJ2-7	.	TGTGCCAGCAGTTACAAGGGGGACGAGCAGTACTTC	CASSYKGDEQYF
TRBD1	TRBV5-1	TRBJ2-6	.	TGCGCCAGCAGCCCCGGACAGGGGGGAGGGGCCAACGTCCTGACTTTC	CASSPGQGGGANVLTF
.	TRBV30	TRBJ2-5	.	TGTGCCTGGAGTGTCGGACGGGGGAGGGAGACCCAGTACTTC	CAWSVGRGRETQYF
.	TRBV30	TRBJ1-2	.	TGTGCTAGTCCCGGGAATGGCTACACCTTC	CASPGNGYTF
TRBD1	TRBV4-1	TRBJ2-7	.	TGCGCCAGCAGCCCGAGACAGGGGTTTCTCGAGCAGTACTTC	CASSPRQGFLEQYF
TRBD2	TRBV9	TRBJ2-1	once	TGTGCCAGCAGCGTAGGCCAGCGGGGGGGCGGGGAGCAGTTCTTC	CASSVGQRGGGEQFF
.	TRBV29-1	TRBJ1-3	.	TGCAGCGTGAGAGAACAGACGTCTGGAAACACCATATATTTT	CSVREQTSGNTIYF
.	TRBV7-2	TRBJ2-1	.	TGTGCCAGCAGCCGGAGGACAGACGGTGAGCAGTTCTTC	CASSRRTDGEQFF
.	TRBV19	TRBJ2-7	.	TGTGCCAGTAGTGTACACAGGGCCCAAGTGGGAGCCGAGCAGTACTTC	CASSVHRAQVGAEQYF